The clone carrying this T cell receptor beta chain was recorded many times. The antigen is undetermined. The sample is drawn from a study of T cells in Graves' hyperthyroidism and ophthalmopathy. The study, taken as a whole, reports: Most clonotypes expanded in the thyroid (above 0.001) were also present in blood.

RNA transcripts yielded amplified TCR beta CDR3 regions. RT-PCR in the first round (using the HTBI primer set) targeted the TCR CDR3. In TCRdb, the multiplex PCR reads were re-called with MiXCR into one record per CDR3 protein. The sample holds about 270,000 distinct CDR3 sequences, approximately 23% seen once. Trimming left V 5 bases short and J 2 bases short, with 11 bases between. The CDR3 sequence is 14 residues long. Researchers barred patients who had uncontrolled infection, other autoimmune disease, pregnancy or lactation. The PBMCs had their origin in 10 ml of fresh peripheral blood. V and J are TRBV12-3 or TRBV12-4 and TRBJ2-3; maybe TRBD2 (5 bases). Sequencing input: blood. The clonotype was recovered from a man under 40 with Graves' ophthalmopathy. CDR3 sequence: CASSPSHATDTQYF. CDR3 sequence (DNA): TGTGCCAGCAGTCCTAGCCATGCCACAGATACGCAGTATTTT.